The 14 T cell receptor beta chains below were found in one sample sequenced in a study of OX40 agonist ivuxolimab in advanced cancers. Clones were read by immunoSEQ multiplex PCR, and TCRdb kept only the in-frame ones, dropping some. The sample shows about 55,000 clones, about nine tenths of them seen only once. The sample here was CD4+ or CD8+ T cells sorted from blood, taken in a trial of the OX40 agonist ivuxolimab. The receptors were gathered from an adult with an advanced solid tumor such as melanoma, head and neck, liver or kidney cancer.

This rearrangement joins TRBV21-1 to TRBJ1-1. TRBV21-1 is a documented pseudogene. The CDR3 consists of 14 residues. The CDR3 reads CARLTEGLNTEAFF. For the CDR3, the DNA is TGTGCCAGGTTAACGGAGGGCTTGAACACTGAAGCTTTCTTT.

The chain carries TRBV2 and TRBJ1-1, with 10 bases that match TRBD1. The CDR3 has 14 amino acids. Germline lookup yields CDR1 SNHLY and CDR2 FYNNEI. J was trimmed by 5 bases and V by 7 bases; bases with no gene match: 7. CDR3 in amino acids: CASKGQGDGTEAFF. DNA of the CDR3: TGTGCCAGCAAAGGACAGGGGGACGGGACTGAAGCTTTCTTT. Variable domain in full (rest from reference TRBV2 and TRBJ1-1): EPEVTQTPSHQVTQMGQEVILRCVPISNHLYFYWYRQILGQKVEFLVSFYNNEISEKSEIFDDQFSVERPDGSNFTLKIRSTKLEDSAMYFCASKGQGDGTEAFFGQGTRLTVV.

This chain uses TRBV29-1 with TRBJ2-7, with 8 nucleotides matching TRBD1. This CDR3 comprises 13 residues. With V trimmed by 6 bases and J by 3 bases, 7 bases remained unmatched. Germline-derived CDR1 and CDR2 are SQVTM and ANQGSEA. DNA of the CDR3: TGCAGCGTCGCCTCGGGACAGGTCTACGAGCAGTACTTC. This translates into CSVASGQVYEQYF.

The chain recombines TRBV5-1 with TRBJ2-1; weak D call: TRBD1 (5 bases). The length of the CDR3 is 15 residues. The ends were cut back, 4 bases at V and 3 bases at J, with 14 bases in the middle. CDR1 is SGHRS and CDR2 is YFSETQ in the germline V gene. The CDR3 reads CASSAERQNYNEQFF. For the CDR3, the DNA is TGCGCCAGCAGCGCGGAAAGACAGAACTACAATGAGCAGTTCTTC.

This rearrangement joins TRBV7-2 to TRBJ2-3; tentatively, D is TRBD2 (5 bases). Germline CDR1 and CDR2: SGHTA and FQGNSA. This CDR3 comprises 14 residues. Trimming took 5 bases from V and 1 from J, leaving 10 bases between them. This CDR3 reads CASSGMRGTDTQYF. CDR3 in DNA: TGTGCCAGCAGCGGTATGAGGGGCACAGATACGCAGTATTTT.

This chain joins TRBV9 and TRBJ2-5; perhaps D is TRBD1 or TRBD2 (5 bases each). The CDR3 has 14 residues. Trimming took off 2 bases at V and 4 bases at J, with 12 bases between the two ends. Germline lookup yields CDR1 SGDLS and CDR2 YYNGEE. The CDR3 sequence is CASSVLGDRETQYF. Written as DNA, the CDR3 is TGTGCCAGCAGCGTTTTGGGGGACCGAGAGACCCAGTACTTC.

The J gene is TRBJ1-2, the V gene TRBV19; D gene unclear. V lost 5 bases, J lost 2 bases, and 15 bases lay in between. This CDR3 contains 15 residues. CDR1 is LNHDA and CDR2 is SQIVND in the germline V gene (reference sequence). As DNA, the CDR3 is TGTGCCAGTAGTTTCCCCGGTTACTCCAACTATGGCTACACCTTC. Its protein product is CASSFPGYSNYGYTF.

V and J are TRBV6-6 and TRBJ2-1; tentative D call: TRBD2 (6 bases). CDR1 and CDR2 (germline): MNHNY, SVGAGI (reference sequence). Deletions cut 6 bases from V and 3 bases from J, with 12 bases between. This CDR3 spans 14 amino acids. CDR3 amino acids: CASRRRLGYNEQFF. The CDR3 bases are TGTGCCAGCAGGCGGAGACTAGGCTACAATGAGCAGTTCTTC.

J is TRBJ2-3 and V is TRBV4-2, with 7 bases fitting TRBD2. This CDR3 has 17 residues. Germline V CDR1 and CDR2: LGHNA, YNFKEQ. J was trimmed by 5 bases and V by 3 bases; bases with no gene match: 14. This CDR3 is CASSQGQLAADLDTQYF. The CDR3 DNA follows: TGTGCCAGCAGCCAGGGCCAGCTAGCGGCGGACTTAGATACGCAGTATTTT.

The rearrangement uses TRBV2 and TRBJ2-7; D call uncertain. CDR3 length equals 14 residues. Between the trimmed V and J ends, which lost 1 base and 1 base, there was a span of 8 bases. In germline, CDR1 is SNHLY, CDR2 FYNNEI. This CDR3 reads CASSEVLLSYEQYF. In nucleotides, the CDR3 is TGTGCCAGCAGTGAAGTGTTGCTATCCTACGAGCAGTACTTC.

The chain couples TRBV10-3 to TRBJ2-2; D is uncertain. In germline, CDR1 is ENHRY, CDR2 SYGVKD. V was pared by 6 bases and J by 4 bases, with 3 bases between. The CDR3 has 11 amino acids. CDR3 nucleotide sequence: TGTGCCATCAGGGGCACCGGGGAGCTGTTTTTT. Its translation is CAIRGTGELFF.

This clone appeared a few times. V is TRBV5-1 and J is TRBJ1-1; 8 bases fit TRBD1. The germline CDR1 and CDR2 sequences are SGHRS and YFSETQ. The CDR3 is 13 amino acids. V was clipped by 0 bases and J by 7 bases; unmatched bases: 2. The CDR3 nucleotides are TGCGCCAGCAGCTTGGGTGGGACAGGTGAAGCTTTCTTT. It codes for CASSLGGTGEAFF.

The gene calls are TRBV30 and TRBJ1-5, with no clear D. The CDR3 is made up of 13 amino acids. Germline lookup yields CDR1 GTSNPN and CDR2 SVGIG (reference sequence). V lost 0 bases and J 8 bases, leaving 11 bases between the germline ends. CDR3 DNA sequence: TGTGCCTGGAGTGTAACAGATGGCGAGCCCCAGCATTTT. As protein: CAWSVTDGEPQHF.

This chain links TRBV7-3 with TRBJ2-3; D remains ambiguous. V was trimmed by 7 bases and J by 4 bases, leaving 15 bases between them. CDR1 is SGHTA and CDR2 is FQGTGA in the germline V gene. CDR3 length: 14 amino acids. CDR3 nucleotide sequence: TGTGCCAGCACCCCCTCGGCTGGGGCAGATACGCAGTATTTT. Residues: CASTPSAGADTQYF.